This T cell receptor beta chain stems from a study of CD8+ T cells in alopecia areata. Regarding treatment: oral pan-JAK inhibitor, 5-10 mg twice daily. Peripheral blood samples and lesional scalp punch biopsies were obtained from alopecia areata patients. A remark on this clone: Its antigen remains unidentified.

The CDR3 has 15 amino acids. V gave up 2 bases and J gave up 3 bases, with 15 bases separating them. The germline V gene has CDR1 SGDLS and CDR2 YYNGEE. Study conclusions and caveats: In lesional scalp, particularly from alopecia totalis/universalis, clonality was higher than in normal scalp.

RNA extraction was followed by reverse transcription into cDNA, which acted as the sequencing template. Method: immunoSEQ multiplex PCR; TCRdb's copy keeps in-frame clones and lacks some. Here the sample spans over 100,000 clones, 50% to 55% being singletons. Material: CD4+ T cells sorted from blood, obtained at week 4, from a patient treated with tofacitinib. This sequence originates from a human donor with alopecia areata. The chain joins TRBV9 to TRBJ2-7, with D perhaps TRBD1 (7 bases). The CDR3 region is CASSVGGGGDYEQYF. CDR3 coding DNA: TGTGCCAGCAGCGTTGGAGGAGGGGGCGACTACGAGCAGTACTTC.